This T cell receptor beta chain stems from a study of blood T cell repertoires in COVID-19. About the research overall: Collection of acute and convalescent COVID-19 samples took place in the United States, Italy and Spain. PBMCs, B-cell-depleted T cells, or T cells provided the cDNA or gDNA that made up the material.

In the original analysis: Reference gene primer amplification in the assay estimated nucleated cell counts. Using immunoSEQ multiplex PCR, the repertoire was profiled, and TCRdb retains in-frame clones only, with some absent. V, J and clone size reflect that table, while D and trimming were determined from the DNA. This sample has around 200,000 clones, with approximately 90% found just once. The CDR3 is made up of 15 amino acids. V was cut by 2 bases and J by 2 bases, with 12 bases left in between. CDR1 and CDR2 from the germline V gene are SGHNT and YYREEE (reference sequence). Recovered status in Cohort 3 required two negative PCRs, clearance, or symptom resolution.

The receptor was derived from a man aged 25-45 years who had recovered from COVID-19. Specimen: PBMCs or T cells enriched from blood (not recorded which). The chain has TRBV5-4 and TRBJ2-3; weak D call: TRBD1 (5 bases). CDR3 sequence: CASSFLARVTDTQYF. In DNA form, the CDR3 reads TGTGCCAGCAGCTTTTTGGCCAGGGTCACAGATACGCAGTATTTT.